Listed here is a single T cell receptor (beta chain). This record belongs to a study of blood T cell repertoires in COVID-19. At the level of the study: From the United States, Italy and Spain came samples of acute and convalescent COVID-19. Sources were T cells, B-cell-depleted T cells, or PBMCs; the material itself was cDNA or gDNA.

Germline loops: CDR1 KGHSH, CDR2 LQKENI. The CDR3 totals 15 residues. Trimming cost V 6 bases and J 6 bases, with 17 bases left between them. Original processing notes: The authors estimated nucleated cell counts from reference gene primer amplification. Profiling relied on immunoSEQ multiplex PCR, and the TCRdb table lists in-frame clones only, not all of them. That table gives V, J and clone size, and the DNA gave D and trimming. The sample carries 240,000 or so clones, roughly 77% recorded once. The sequenced sample was peripheral blood. The chain employs TRBV18 and TRBJ2-2, with D perhaps TRBD1 (6 bases). This sequence originates from an elderly woman with acute or convalescent COVID-19. CDR3 nucleotides: TGTGCCAGCTCGCCCCCTTCACAGGGATCCGGGGAGCTGTTTTTT. Its protein is CASSPPSQGSGELFF.